This T cell receptor (beta chain) was retrieved from a study of T-cell reconstitution after alpha-beta-depleted transplantation in children. This clonotype came up many times. Unique molecular identifiers were built into the TCRbeta library. TCRdb used MiXCR to reprocess the PCR reads, holding one entry per CDR3 protein. The table has 400,000 to 550,000 distinct CDR3 sequences, about 10% seen once. The CDR3 loop spans 12 amino acids. Trimming shortened V by 3 bases and J by 3 bases, and 7 bases separated the two germline ends. Germline CDR1 reads DFQATT; CDR2 reads SNEGSKA (reference sequence). The V gene is TRBV20-1, the J gene TRBJ2-3; D gene unclear. Sequenced material: PBMCs, taken before TCRalphabeta/CD19-depleted stem cell transplant. The TCR originated in a child aged 2-15 years with inherited bone marrow failure, due to receive a stem cell transplant. The CDR3 nucleotides are TGCAGTGCTAGTCCCCAGACAGATACGCAGTATTTT. Its translation is CSASPQTDTQYF.